The sequence of this T cell receptor beta chain was determined in a study of shared clonotypes between healthy human individuals. Tens of thousands of T cell genomes, or around 300 ng DNA, went into unsorted PBMC replicate PCRs. Data came from immunoSEQ multiplex PCR; TCRdb stores just in-frame clones and leaves some out. The data show about 530,000 clones, 75% to 80% seen once. Findings of the study overall: The expectation was that sequencing depth would affect clonotype sharing among donors.

This CDR3 is built from 13 residues. Trimming cost V 6 bases and J 7 bases, with 13 bases left between them. Germline-derived CDR1 and CDR2 are MDHEN and SYDVKM. A word on this clone: Its antigen is unknown.

Recent acute infections and vaccinations were absent in the healthy HIV-negative adult donors. All the donors were Caucasian adults who lived in Nashville, Tennessee. Input material: PBMCs. The clonotype was recovered from a woman aged 35 to 49 in good health. Some clones in this sample may be carry-over from other donors' samples. V is TRBV28 and J is TRBJ1-5; D call uncertain. CDR3 coding DNA: TGTGCCAGCAGAATCAATGGAGGCCAGCCCCAGCATTTT. This codes for CASRINGGQPQHF. The variable domain in full, completed from reference TRBV28 and TRBJ1-5, reads DVKVTQSSRYLVKRTGEKVFLECVQDMDHENMFWYRQDPGLGLRLIYFSYDVKMKEKGDIPEGYSVSREKKERFSLILESASTNQTSMYLCASRINGGQPQHFGDGTRLSIL.